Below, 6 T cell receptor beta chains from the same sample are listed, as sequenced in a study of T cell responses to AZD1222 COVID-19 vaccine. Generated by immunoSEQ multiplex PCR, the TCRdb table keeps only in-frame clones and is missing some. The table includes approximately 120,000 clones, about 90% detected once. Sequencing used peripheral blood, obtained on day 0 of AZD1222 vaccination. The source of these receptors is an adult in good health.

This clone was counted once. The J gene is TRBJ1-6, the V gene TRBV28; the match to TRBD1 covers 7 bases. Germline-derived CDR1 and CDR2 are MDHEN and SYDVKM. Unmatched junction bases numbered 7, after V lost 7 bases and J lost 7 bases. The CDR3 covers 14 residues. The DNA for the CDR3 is TGTGCCAGCACCCAGGGGGGGTCCAATTCACCCCTCCACTTT. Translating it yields CASTQGGSNSPLHF.

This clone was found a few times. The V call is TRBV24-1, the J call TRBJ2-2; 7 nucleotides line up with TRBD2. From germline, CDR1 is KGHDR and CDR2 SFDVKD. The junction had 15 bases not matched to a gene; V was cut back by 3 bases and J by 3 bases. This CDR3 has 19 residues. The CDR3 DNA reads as TGTGCCACCAGTGATCGCTACGCCCGGGGGAGCGGGGACACCGGGGAGCTGTTTTTT. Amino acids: CATSDRYARGSGDTGELFF.

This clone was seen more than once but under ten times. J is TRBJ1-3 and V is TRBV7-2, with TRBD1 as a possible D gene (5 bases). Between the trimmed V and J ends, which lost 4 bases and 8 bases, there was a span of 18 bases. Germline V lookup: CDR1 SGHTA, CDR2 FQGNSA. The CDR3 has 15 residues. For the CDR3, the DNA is TGTGCCAGCAGCTCCCGGGTCCCGGGGCGGGACACCATATATTTT. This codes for CASSSRVPGRDTIYF. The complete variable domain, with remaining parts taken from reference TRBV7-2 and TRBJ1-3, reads GAGVSQSPSNKVTEKGKDVELRCDPISGHTALYWYRQSLGQGLEFLIYFQGNSAPDKSGLPSDRFSAERTGGSVSTLTIQRTQQEDSAVYLCASSSRVPGRDTIYFGEGSWLTVV.

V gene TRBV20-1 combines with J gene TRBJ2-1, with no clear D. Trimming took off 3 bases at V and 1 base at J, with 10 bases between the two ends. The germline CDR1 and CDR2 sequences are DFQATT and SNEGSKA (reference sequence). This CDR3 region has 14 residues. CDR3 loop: CSASTAESYNEQFF. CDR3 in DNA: TGCAGTGCTAGTACGGCAGAGTCCTACAATGAGCAGTTCTTC.

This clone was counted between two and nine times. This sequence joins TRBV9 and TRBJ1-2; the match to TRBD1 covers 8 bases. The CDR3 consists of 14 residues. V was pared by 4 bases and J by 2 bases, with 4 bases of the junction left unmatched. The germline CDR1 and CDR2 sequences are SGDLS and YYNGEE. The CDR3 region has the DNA TGTGCCAGCAGCCAGACAGGGGCGAACTATGGCTACACCTTC. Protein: CASSQTGANYGYTF.

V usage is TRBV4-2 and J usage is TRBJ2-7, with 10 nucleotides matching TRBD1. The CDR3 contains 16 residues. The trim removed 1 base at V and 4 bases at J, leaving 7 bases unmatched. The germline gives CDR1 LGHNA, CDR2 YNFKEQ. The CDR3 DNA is TGTGCCAGCAGCCAAGCGAGCAGGACAGGGGGTTACGAGCAGTACTTC. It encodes CASSQASRTGGYEQYF.